This TCR beta chain derives from a study of T cells in Graves' hyperthyroidism and ophthalmopathy. The overall study: Peripheral blood draws took place at initial diagnosis, ahead of any treatment.

Newly diagnosed patients aged 18 to 65 had hyperthyroidism of under 2 months' duration. Uncontrolled infection, other autoimmune disease, pregnancy or lactation excluded patients. Researchers took RNA transcripts and amplified the TCR beta CDR3 regions from them. Primed by the HTBI set, a first-round RT-PCR was run on the TCR CDR3. Via MiXCR, TCRdb re-called the multiplex PCR reads, giving one row per CDR3 protein. The data contain around 580,000 distinct CDR3 sequences, around 17% of them seen just once; the ten biggest clones take up 18%. Study-level findings and limits: Using 13 V-J features, a model discriminated ophthalmopathy from stable hyperthyroidism.

In regard to this clonotype: Its specificity is unknown.

The CDR3 is made up of 15 amino acids. After removal of 4 bases from V and 8 bases from J, the junction contained 11 bases not matched to a gene. The genes are TRBV12-3 or TRBV12-4 and TRBJ1-2, with 9 bases lining up with TRBD1. What was sequenced was blood. This receptor was taken from a woman aged 18-29 years with Graves' hyperthyroidism. The CDR3: CASSSQQGANRGYTF. The CDR3 DNA follows: TGTGCCAGCAGTTCACAACAGGGGGCGAATCGCGGCTACACCTTC.